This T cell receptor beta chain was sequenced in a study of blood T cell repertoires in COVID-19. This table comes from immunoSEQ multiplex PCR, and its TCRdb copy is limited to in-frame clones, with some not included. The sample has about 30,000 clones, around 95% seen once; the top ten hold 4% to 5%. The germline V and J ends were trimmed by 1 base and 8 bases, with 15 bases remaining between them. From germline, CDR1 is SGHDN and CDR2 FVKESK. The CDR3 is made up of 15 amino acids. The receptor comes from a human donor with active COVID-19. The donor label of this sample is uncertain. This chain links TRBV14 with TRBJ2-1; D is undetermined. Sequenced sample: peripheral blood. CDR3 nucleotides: TGTGCCAGCAGCCAAGCGACAAAACCCGGCCATGAGCAGTTCTTC. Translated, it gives CASSQATKPGHEQFF.